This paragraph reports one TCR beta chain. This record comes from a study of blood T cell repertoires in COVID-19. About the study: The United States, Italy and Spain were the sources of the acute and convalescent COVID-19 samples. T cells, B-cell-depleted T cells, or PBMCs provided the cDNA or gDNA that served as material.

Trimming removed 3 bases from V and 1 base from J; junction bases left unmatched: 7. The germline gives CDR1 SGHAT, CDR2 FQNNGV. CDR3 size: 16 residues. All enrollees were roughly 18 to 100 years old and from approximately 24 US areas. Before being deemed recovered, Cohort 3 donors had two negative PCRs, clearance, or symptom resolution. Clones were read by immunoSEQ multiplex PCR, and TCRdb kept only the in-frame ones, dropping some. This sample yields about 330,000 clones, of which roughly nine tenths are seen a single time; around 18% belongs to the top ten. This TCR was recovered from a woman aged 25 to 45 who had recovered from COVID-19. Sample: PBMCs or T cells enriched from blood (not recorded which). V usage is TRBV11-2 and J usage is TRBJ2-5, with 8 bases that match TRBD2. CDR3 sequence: CASSFLGLGPQETQYF. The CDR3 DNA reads TGTGCCAGCAGCTTTCTGGGACTAGGACCCCAAGAGACCCAGTACTTC.